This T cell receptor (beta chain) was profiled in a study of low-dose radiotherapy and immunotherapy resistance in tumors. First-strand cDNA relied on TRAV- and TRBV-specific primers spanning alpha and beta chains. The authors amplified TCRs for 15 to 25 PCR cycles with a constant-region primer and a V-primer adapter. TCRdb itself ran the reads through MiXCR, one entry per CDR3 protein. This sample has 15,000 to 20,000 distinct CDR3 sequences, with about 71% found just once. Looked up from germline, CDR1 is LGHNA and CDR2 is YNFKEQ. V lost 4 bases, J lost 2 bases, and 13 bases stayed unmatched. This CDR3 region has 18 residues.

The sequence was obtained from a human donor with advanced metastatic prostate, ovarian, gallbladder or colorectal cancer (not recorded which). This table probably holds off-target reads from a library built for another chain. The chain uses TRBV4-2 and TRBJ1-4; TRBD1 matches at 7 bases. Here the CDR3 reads CASSRSPDRAGTNEKLFF. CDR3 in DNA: TGTGCCAGCAGCCGCTCCCCAGACAGGGCAGGTACTAATGAAAAACTGTTTTTT.